This entry describes one T cell receptor beta chain. Its antigen remains unidentified. CD8 cells classed as naive were CD45RO-negative and positively selected for CCR7, excluding terminally differentiated effector memory CD45RA+ cells. Only Caucasian adults living in Nashville, Tennessee served as donors. This sample was taken from a study of shared clonotypes between healthy human individuals. Study-wide background: A few men and a couple of women, aged 18 to 49, were donors.

As processed by the authors: Owing to the provision of junction-only sequences devoid of quality scores by immunoSEQ, filtering differed. The repertoire was sequenced with immunoSEQ multiplex PCR; TCRdb's copy has only in-frame clones and lacks some. That table is the source of V, J and clone size, and D and trimming were worked out from the DNA. The sample lists 600,000 or so clones, 85% to 95% occurring once. Findings and caveats of the study: Non-shared clonotypes displayed generation probabilities falling below those of clonotypes present in all four donors.

Looked up from germline, CDR1 is MGHRA and CDR2 is YSYEKL. V was pared by 1 base and J by 5 bases, with 13 bases between. The CDR3 is made up of 15 amino acids. Material: naive CD8+ T cells sorted from blood. The source is a woman aged 25 to 39 in good health. The chain couples TRBV4-1 to TRBJ2-3; TRBD2 might be the D (6 bases). CDR3 bases: TGCGCCAGCAGCCAAGGACAGCGGGCCCAAGATACGCAGTATTTT. It specifies CASSQGQRAQDTQYF.